The clone carrying this T cell receptor (beta chain) was detected many times. Its antigen remains unknown. The source of the sample is a study of post-analysis software for immune sequencing data. Study conclusions and caveats: Same-batch samples co-clustered strongly by F measure. Comparison of patients with controls showed five TRBV segments more frequent in patients, TRBV5-6, TRBV5-1 and TRBV20-1 among them. Diversity measured as normalized Chao1 was significantly lower in multiple sclerosis patients than in controls.

CDR3 size: 17 residues. The trim removed 4 bases at V and 8 bases at J, leaving 9 bases unmatched. Germline CDR1 ENHRY, CDR2 SYGVKD. Sequencing libraries made from TCR beta cDNA carried unique molecular identifiers. T cells numbering about 1 to 11 million yielded 500,000 to 550,000 cDNA molecules. One entry per CDR3 protein results from TCRdb running MiXCR on the PCR reads. This sample has approximately 730,000 distinct CDR3 sequences, with 30% found just once. The sequence was collected from a girl between 5 and 17 years old with multiple sclerosis. The sequencing input was blood. V usage is TRBV10-3 and J usage is TRBJ2-4; 15 bases line up with TRBD2. The CDR3: CAISGAGTSGGRDIQYF. DNA for the CDR3: TGTGCCATCAGTGGAGCTGGGACTAGCGGGGGGCGGGACATTCAGTACTTC.